This T cell receptor beta chain is drawn from a study of T cell repertoires in cytomegalovirus infection. Background on the study: HLA-C-restricted CMV epitopes, recently identified, and well-studied HLA-B-restricted ones were used by the study. It was the public TCR beta signatures that indicated both CMV infection and matching HLA type. General study findings and limits: Dominating the ex vivo response were HLA-C-restricted CMV-specific TCR beta clonotypes. Identification of carriers of CMV plus the relevant HLA was performed using cumulative public TCR beta family frequency.

The germline V gene has CDR1 SGHRS and CDR2 YFSETQ. The CDR3 spans 16 residues. Trimming shortened V by 4 bases and J by 1 base, and 16 bases separated the two germline ends. A single count supports this clonotype. Its antigen is not identified. TCRdb called the reads again in MiXCR, with one record for every CDR3 protein. The table has 750,000 to 950,000 distinct CDR3 sequences, 25% to 35% seen once. The receptor's source is a human donor in good health (CMV status not recorded). Some clones in this sample may be carry-over from other donors' samples. V gene TRBV5-1 combines with J gene TRBJ2-3; no reliable D call. This sample comprised cultured CD8+ T cells from PBMCs, obtained from culture after CMV antigen stimulation. The CDR3 nucleotides read TGCGCCAGCAGCGGAAACGGGCGCCCGCGCACAGATACGCAGTATTTT. It specifies CASSGNGRPRTDTQYF.